This TCR beta chain was identified in a study of PD-1 blockade in classical Hodgkin lymphoma (dated by TCRdb to 2019 to 2021). Broadly, across the study: Nivolumab dosing was 3 mg/kg intravenously every 2 weeks, continuing until either disease progression or unacceptable toxicity. To define a peripheral blood immune signature of response to PD-1 blockade in classical Hodgkin lymphoma, the study combined TCR beta sequencing with CyTOF. Summary of the overall study and its limitations: The study was limited to a single clinical trial cohort, and causes of repertoire differences, possibly disease activity or prior therapy, remained undefined. Baseline TCR diversity was reported to be lower in newly diagnosed patients than in healthy donors and to be lower still in relapsed/refractory patients. Trial patients with a complete response had baseline diversity similar to that of newly diagnosed patients, while partial responders and progressors had significantly lower diversity. Diversity was lower in patients who began nivolumab less than 1 year after ASCT, so these patients were left out of later analyses to avoid confounding by immune reconstitution. A significant rise by C4D1 was seen in CD4+ but not CD8+ TCR diversity (p=0.0027 vs p=0.16), with the rise being most apparent in complete responders (p=0.02).

Genomic DNA was isolated using the Qiagen DNeasy kit from unsorted PBMCs as well as from negatively selected CD4+ and CD8+ fractions. TCR beta CDR3 regions were amplified by immunoSEQ multiplex PCR using primers annealing to V and J segments. A synthetic immune receptor repertoire was used to minimize amplification bias, and any residual bias was removed computationally once sequencing was done. The paper's processing steps were these. Repertoire diversity was quantified as the Shannon entropy index using custom Python scripts. The unsorted, CD4+ and CD8+ repertoires were each analyzed separately, with the exception of combined analyses, where CD4+ and CD8+ sequences were merged in silico. A clone counted as expanded when the clone's frequency after treatment rose at least 2-fold relative to C1D1, and clones undetected at baseline were given a pseudocount of 0.5. Clones with 0 or 1 copy at C1D1 were classified as singleton clones, and clones with 2 or more copies were classified as non-singleton clones. Clones expanded in unsorted samples were labelled as CD4+, CD8+ or unknown by matching protein sequences in sorted samples from the same patient. Diversity changes from C1D1 to C4D1 were tested in paired samples using Wilcoxon tests. The table was pulled from immuneACCESS by TCRdb, which kept in-frame rearrangements only. Such tables lose some clones; where checked, under half of the loss comes from unresolved V genes, and the rest has no known cause. D and trimming were read from the DNA, whereas the V and J calls and clone size are those reported in that table. The sample data list 35,000 or so clones, and almost 70% of these were observed just once. 14% of the sample belongs to the ten largest clones.

According to the study, the label for this sample's time point signals: cycle 2 day 1 (C2D1) of nivolumab. Every trial patient had relapsed following autologous stem cell transplantation, and prior brentuximab vedotin exposure was what differed among cohorts A, B and C. A total of around 60 patients with relapsed/refractory classical Hodgkin lymphoma made up the trial cohort, and each patient's best overall response was complete response, partial response or progressive disease. Trial patients were treated with single-agent nivolumab in the multi-cohort phase II CheckMate 205 trial. Best overall response was determined by an independent review committee according to the 2007 International Working Group response criteria. PBMCs from the trial were collected at three points: immediately before nivolumab initiation (C1D1), and during therapy at cycle 2 day 1 and cycle 4 day 1. Peripheral blood was collected in 8 mL Vacutainer Cell Preparation Tubes, from which PBMCs were isolated by centrifugation and then cryopreserved.

CDR1 and CDR2 are read off the germline V gene as SGDLS and YYNGEE. V is reduced by 2 bases and J by 2 bases, leaving a spacing of 8 bases between them. The CDR3 covers 13 residues, taking in both the cysteine and the phenylalanine. The read is trimmed to its CDR3 DNA, 39 bases read in frame from base 1. As for this clone: Its binding antigen is unknown. No quality values exist for individual bases; no much larger clone is one base distant.

This TCR was sampled from a human donor with classical Hodgkin lymphoma. The sequence is built from TRBV9 and TRBJ2-7; the D call could be TRBD1 or TRBD2, with each sharing 5 bases. Sequencing was performed on peripheral blood mononuclear cells (PBMCs), taken before the second cycle of nivolumab. The base sequence is TGTGCCAGCAGCGTGGGGGACGCCTACGAGCAGTACTTC. Translated, it reads CASSVGDAYEQYF. Here the CDR3 is joined to the reference TRBV9 and TRBJ2-7 genes, and the full variable domain is: DSGVTQTPKHLITATGQRVTLRCSPRSGDLSVYWYQQSLDQGLQFLIQYYNGEERAKGNILERFSAQQFPDLHSELNLSSLELGDSALYFCASSVGDAYEQYFGPGTRLTVT.